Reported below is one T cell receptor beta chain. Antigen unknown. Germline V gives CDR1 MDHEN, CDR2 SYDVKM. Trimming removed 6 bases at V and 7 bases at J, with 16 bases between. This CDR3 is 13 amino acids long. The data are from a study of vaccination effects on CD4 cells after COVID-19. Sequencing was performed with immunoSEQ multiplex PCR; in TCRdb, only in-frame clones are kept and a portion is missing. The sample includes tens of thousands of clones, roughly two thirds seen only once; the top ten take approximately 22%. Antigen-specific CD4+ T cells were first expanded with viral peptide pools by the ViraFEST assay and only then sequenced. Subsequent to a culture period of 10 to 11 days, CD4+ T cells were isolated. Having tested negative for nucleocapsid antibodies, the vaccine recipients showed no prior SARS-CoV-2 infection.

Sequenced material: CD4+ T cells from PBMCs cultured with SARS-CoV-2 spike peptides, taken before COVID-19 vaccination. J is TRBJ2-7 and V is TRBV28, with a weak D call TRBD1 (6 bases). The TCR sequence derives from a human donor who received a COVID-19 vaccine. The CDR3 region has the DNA TGTGCCAGCAGCCTTTACAGGGTATGGGAGCAGTACTTC. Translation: CASSLYRVWEQYF.